This T cell receptor beta chain was retrieved from a study of blood T cells in healthy people across ages. Germline assignment: CDR1 SNHLY and CDR2 FYNNEI. Trimming cost V 7 bases and J 1 base; bases outside gene matches: 3. The CDR3 is 14 amino acids. Through a sample-barcoded 5' primer and a J-beta primer mix, a second PCR was run for roughly 6 to 12 cycles. Each cDNA was tagged by a template-switch adaptor containing 12 random nucleotides. One entry per CDR3 protein results from TCRdb running MiXCR on the 5' RACE reads. The sample records about 290,000 distinct CDR3 sequences, around 29% being singletons. Study conclusions and caveats: Both higher diversity and more naive CD4+ cells marked long-lived donors when set against aged donors.

This clonotype was observed a few times. Antigen unknown. Peripheral blood was drawn, roughly 10 milliliters per donor. Specimen: blood. The chain links TRBV2 to TRBJ2-2; TRBD2 matches 7 bases. The origin of this receptor is a woman in her seventies in good health. The CDR3 is CASIGLVNTGELFF. In DNA, the CDR3 is TGTGCCAGCATCGGACTAGTGAACACCGGGGAGCTGTTTTTT. The variable domain in full, completed from reference TRBV2 and TRBJ2-2, reads EPEVTQTPSHQVTQMGQEVILRCVPISNHLYFYWYRQILGQKVEFLVSFYNNEISEKSEIFDDQFSVERPDGSNFTLKIRSTKLEDSAMYFCASIGLVNTGELFFGEGSRLTVL.